This T cell receptor (beta chain) was obtained from a study of blood T cells in healthy people across ages. Findings and caveats of the study: Naive T cell percentage by flow cytometry tracked strongly with beta diversity.

Germline V gene lookup returns CDR1 LGHDT and CDR2 YNNKEL (reference sequence). V was clipped by 2 bases and J by 6 bases, with 11 bases between them. The CDR3 has 13 amino acids. This clonotype has a handful of counts. Its specificity is not known. With a J-beta primer mix and a sample-barcoded 5' primer, a second PCR ran 7 to 11 cycles. TCRdb fed the 5' RACE reads into MiXCR, producing one record per CDR3 protein. The sample carries 700,000 to 1,000,000 distinct CDR3 sequences, under 55% recorded once. The chain uses TRBV3-1 and TRBJ2-7, with no clear D. The sequenced material came from blood. This sequence originates from a man in his 60s in good health. CDR3 DNA sequence: TGTGCCAGCAGCCAATCTGCTTTCGGCGAGCAGTACTTC. Its translation is CASSQSAFGEQYF.